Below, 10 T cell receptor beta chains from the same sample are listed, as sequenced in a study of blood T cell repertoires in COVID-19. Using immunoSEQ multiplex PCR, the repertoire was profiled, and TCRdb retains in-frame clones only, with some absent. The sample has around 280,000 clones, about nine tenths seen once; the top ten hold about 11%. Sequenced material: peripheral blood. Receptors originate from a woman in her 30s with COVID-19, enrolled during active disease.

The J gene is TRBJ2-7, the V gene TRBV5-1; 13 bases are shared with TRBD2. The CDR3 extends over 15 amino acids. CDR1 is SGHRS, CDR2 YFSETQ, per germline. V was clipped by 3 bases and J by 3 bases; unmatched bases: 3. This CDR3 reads CASSSGTSGNYEQYF. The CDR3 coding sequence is TGCGCCAGCAGCTCTGGGACTAGCGGGAACTACGAGCAGTACTTC. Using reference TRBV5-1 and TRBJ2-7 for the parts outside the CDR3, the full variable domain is KAGVTQTPRYLIKTRGQQVTLSCSPISGHRSVSWYQQTPGQGLQFLFEYFSETQRNKGNFPGRFSGRQFSNSRSEMNVSTLELGDSALYLCASSSGTSGNYEQYFGPGTRLTVT.

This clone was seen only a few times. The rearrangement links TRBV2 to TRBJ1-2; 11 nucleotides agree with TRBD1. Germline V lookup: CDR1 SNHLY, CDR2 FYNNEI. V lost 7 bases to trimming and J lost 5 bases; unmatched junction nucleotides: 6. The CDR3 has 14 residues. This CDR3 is CASTRDRGGYGYTF. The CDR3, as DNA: TGTGCCAGCACCAGGGACAGGGGGGGTTATGGCTACACCTTC.

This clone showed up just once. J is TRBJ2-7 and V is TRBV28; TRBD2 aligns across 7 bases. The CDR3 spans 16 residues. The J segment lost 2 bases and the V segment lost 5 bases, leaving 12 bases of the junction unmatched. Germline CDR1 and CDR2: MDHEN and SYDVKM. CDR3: CASSLIAGGRTYEQYF. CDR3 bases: TGTGCCAGCAGTCTCATAGCGGGTGGAAGAACCTACGAGCAGTACTTC.

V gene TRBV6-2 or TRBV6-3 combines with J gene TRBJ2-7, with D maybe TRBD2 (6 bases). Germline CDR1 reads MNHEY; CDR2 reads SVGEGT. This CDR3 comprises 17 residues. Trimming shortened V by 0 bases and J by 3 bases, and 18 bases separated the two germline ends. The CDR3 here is CASSYSPTREAFYEQYF. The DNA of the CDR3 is TGTGCCAGCAGTTACTCTCCAACCAGGGAGGCCTTCTACGAGCAGTACTTC.

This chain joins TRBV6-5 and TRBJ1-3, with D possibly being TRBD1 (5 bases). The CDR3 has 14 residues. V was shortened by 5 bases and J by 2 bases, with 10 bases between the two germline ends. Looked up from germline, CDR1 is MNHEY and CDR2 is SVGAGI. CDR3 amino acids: CASSPDRTGNTIYF. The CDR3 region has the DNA TGTGCCAGCAGTCCAGACAGAACTGGAAACACCATATATTTT.

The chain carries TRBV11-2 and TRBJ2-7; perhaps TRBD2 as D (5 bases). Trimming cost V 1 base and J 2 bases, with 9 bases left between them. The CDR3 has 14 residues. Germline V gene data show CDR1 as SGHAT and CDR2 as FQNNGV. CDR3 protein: CASSLADGAYEQYF. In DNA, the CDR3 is TGTGCCAGCAGCTTAGCCGACGGGGCCTACGAGCAGTACTTC.

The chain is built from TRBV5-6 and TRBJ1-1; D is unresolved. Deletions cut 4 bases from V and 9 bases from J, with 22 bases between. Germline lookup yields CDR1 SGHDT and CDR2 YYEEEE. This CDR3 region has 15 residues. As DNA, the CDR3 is TGTGCCAGCAGCCAAGAAACCCGGACCGCGGGGAAAGCTTTCTTT. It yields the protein CASSQETRTAGKAFF.

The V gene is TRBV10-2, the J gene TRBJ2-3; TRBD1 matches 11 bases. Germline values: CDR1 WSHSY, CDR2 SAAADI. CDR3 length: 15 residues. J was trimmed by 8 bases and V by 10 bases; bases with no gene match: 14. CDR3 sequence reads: CAILPGTGGPGTQYF. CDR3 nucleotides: TGCGCCATCCTACCCGGGACAGGGGGTCCTGGTACGCAGTATTTT.

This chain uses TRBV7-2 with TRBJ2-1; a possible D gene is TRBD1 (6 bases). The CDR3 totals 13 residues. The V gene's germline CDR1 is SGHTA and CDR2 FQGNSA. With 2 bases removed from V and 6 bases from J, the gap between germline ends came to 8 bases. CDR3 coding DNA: TGTGCCAGCAGCTTATGGACAGTCAATGAGCAGTTCTTC. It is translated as CASSLWTVNEQFF.

CDR3 sequence reads: CASSAGTSLSSTDTQYF. The CDR3 DNA reads TGTGCCAGCAGCGCCGGGACTAGCCTATCCTCCACAGATACGCAGTATTTT. The chain joins TRBV7-9 to TRBJ2-3; the match to TRBD2 covers 9 bases. The germline gives CDR1 SEHNR, CDR2 FQNEAQ (reference sequence). V shed 5 bases and J 2 bases; nucleotides not matched to a gene: 11. The CDR3 is 17 residues long.